This TCR beta chain appears in the sequencing data of a study of shared clonotypes between healthy human individuals (dated by TCRdb to 2020 to 2021). In terms of the full investigation: The cohort included three men and two women between 18 and 49 years of age. For each donor, CD4 naive and CD4 memory were each given three plates, CD8 naive was given two plates, and CD8 memory was given one plate. To estimate repertoire size and how much clonotypes are shared between individuals, the study performed deep sequencing of blood TCR repertoires from a few healthy adults. Libraries were prepared and TCR repertoires were sequenced by different laboratories using diverse techniques, in order to increase sequencing depth and limit assay-specific biases. Each donor's leukapheresis produced roughly between roughly 0.85 and 9.5 billion PBMCs.

V lost 4 bases and J lost 3 bases; the stretch between them is 10 bases long. Reading from cysteine to phenylalanine, the CDR3 counts 13 amino acids. The sequence is cut down to CDR3 DNA, 39 bases in frame from base 1. CDR1 SGHRS and CDR2 YFSETQ were looked up in the germline V gene. Using the deep immunoSEQ assay, multiplex PCR amplified TCR CDR3 regions from genomic DNA. For each cell subset, the extracted genomic DNA was distributed evenly across all wells of several immunoSEQ 96-well plates, and each plate served as one replicate. For sorted subsets, approximately 200 ng of genomic DNA, equivalent to around 29,000 T cell genomes, went into each replicate PCR. The purified libraries were quantified using a Qubit 3.0 fluorometer, sized with a Bioanalyzer 2100, and then quantified again using the KAPA Library Quantification kit. A separate single-read 150-cycle Illumina NextSeq 550 flow cell was used to sequence each immunoSEQ 96-well plate. The source study handled its data this way. Because the immunoSEQ output held only junctional sequences and lacked quality scores, the filtering could not match the filtering applied to full-length reads. Sequences were annotated with PyIR, a Python wrapper for IgBLAST v1.9, and V/J genes and CDR3 were assigned using IMGT germline references. Reads were filtered out if the reads had weak V/J assignments (E-value above 1e-6), no CDR3, stop codons, out-of-frame junctions, or ambiguous translated residues. A V3J clonotype was defined by an identical inferred V gene, J gene, and CDR3 amino acid sequence. The percentage overlap between two repertoires was calculated by dividing the number of shared unique clonotypes by the size of the smaller repertoire. Three approaches were used to assess repertoire richness: RTK rarefaction, the Chao1 estimator, and Recon v2.1 estimates of unobserved clonotypes. Generation probabilities for all TCRbeta clonotypes obtained by the gDNA method from a handful of donors were computed using OLGA. The source is immuneACCESS, and TCRdb retained only in-frame sequences with V and J called. Part of the clones is not carried over; for the studies checked, unresolved V genes explain less than half of this, and the remainder is unexplained. The V and J calls and the clone size are those of that table, but D and trimming were determined from the DNA. Recorded for this sample are about 2 million clones; less than 95% of them occurred a single time. Roughly 1% of the sample is in the top ten clones.

For the CD8 naive samples, CD45RO-negative cells were positively selected for CCR7, yielding a CD45RA+CCR7+ population from which TemRA cells were excluded. Healthy HIV-negative adults with no recently reported acute infections or vaccinations were included as donors. Every donor was a Caucasian adult living in Nashville, Tennessee, USA. Blood was collected by leukapheresis, and PBMCs were isolated by Ficoll-Histopaque density gradient centrifugation and then cryopreserved in liquid nitrogen vapor phase. Analytical flow cytometry was used to check the purity and quantity of each magnetically sorted T cell population. Genomic DNA was isolated from each sorted fraction and quantified by UV absorbance on a Nanodrop 2000c. As to this clone: There is no known antigen for this receptor. It has no much larger one-base neighbor in the sample; base qualities were not kept.

Broad study findings and their caveats: Pairwise subsampling led to the expectation that sequencing depth would affect the degree of clonotype sharing among donors. Estimated clonotype richness was generally larger for naive than for memory subsets. Because the study included only a small number of donors, the genetic and exposure-history diversity represented was limited. Even with the large sequencing depth, rarefaction of the sorted-subset datasets indicated that sequencing was incomplete. Sampling was restricted to blood, and TCR repertoires in tissues likely differ from the TCR repertoires found in blood. Around 5% of naive CD4, around 3.5% of naive CD8, 2.3% of memory CD4, and approximately 0.39% of memory CD8 clonotypes were shared across several donors. Higher generation probabilities were observed for clonotypes shared by all four sorted-subset donors than for non-shared clonotypes.

Source material: naive CD8+ T cells sorted from blood. Sample cell subset or site, as interpreted from the label and publication: CD45RA+CCR7+. The V and J genes are TRBV5-1 and TRBJ1-1, with no D gene named confidently. The clonotype originates from a man in his late teens or twenties in good health. The CDR3 protein is CASSPYGDTEAFF. The nucleotides are TGCGCCAGCAGCCCCTATGGAGACACTGAAGCTTTCTTT.